This passage covers 20 T cell receptor beta chains from one sample sequenced in a study of response to subunit inactivated influenza vaccine. TCRdb used MiXCR to reprocess the RT-PCR reads, holding one entry per CDR3 protein. The sample yields 500,000 to 600,000 distinct CDR3 sequences, around 11% seen once. These data also featured in a second study, about T cells expressing NK-cell markers. That source notes: Synthesis of TCR beta cDNA relied on 5'RACE template switching carrying UMIs.

This specimen was PBMCs from blood, taken on the day of vaccination. These receptors were collected from a man aged 45 to 65 who received an inactivated influenza vaccine.

This clonotype was picked up a small number of times. The rearrangement links TRBV5-1 to TRBJ2-1; 8 bases agree with TRBD2. V shed 0 bases, J shed 6 bases, and the junction held 8 bases outside the gene matches. Germline V gene lookup returns CDR1 SGHRS and CDR2 YFSETQ. The CDR3 has 16 amino acids. The CDR3 sequence is CASSLAVSSGGNEQFF. CDR3 nucleotide sequence: TGCGCCAGCAGCTTGGCCGTGTCGAGCGGGGGCAATGAGCAGTTCTTC.

A few counts support this clonotype. The CDR3 bases are TGTGCCAGCAGCCACGGGACTAGCGGGAGAATCGGGGAGCTGTTTTTT. Its translation: CASSHGTSGRIGELFF. V and J are TRBV3-1 and TRBJ2-2; TRBD2 aligns across 14 bases. The V gene's germline CDR1 is LGHDT and CDR2 YNNKEL (reference sequence). V was pared by 3 bases and J by 7 bases, with 4 bases of the junction left unmatched. The CDR3 consists of 16 residues.

With regard to this clonotype: Sequence at one end of the junction differs from germline and may be a read error. V usage is TRBV3-1 and J usage is TRBJ2-1; 12 positions match TRBD2. This CDR3 has 16 residues. CDR1 and CDR2 (germline): LGHDT, YNNKEL (reference sequence). The CDR3 nucleotides are TGTGCCAGCAGCGAAGACCCTAGCGGGGGGGCAAATGAGCAGTTCTTC. This gives the protein CASSEDPSGGANEQFF.

This clonotype was picked up many times. The chain is built from TRBV15 and TRBJ2-1; possible D gene TRBD2, 6 bases. Germline-derived CDR1 and CDR2 are LNHNV and YYDKDF (reference sequence). This CDR3 is built from 17 residues. The ends were cut back, 0 bases at V and 2 bases at J, with 14 bases in the middle. DNA of the CDR3: TGTGCCACCAGCAGAGATCTGGGCGGGATCACCTACAATGAGCAGTTCTTC. Translated: CATSRDLGGITYNEQFF.

The chain employs TRBV6-1 and TRBJ2-7; D ambiguous. Germline CDR1 MNHNS, CDR2 SASEGT. V lost 3 bases and J 6 bases, leaving 12 bases between the germline ends. The CDR3 has 13 amino acids. In DNA form, the CDR3 reads TGTGCCAGCAGTGACATCCTAAGCCGCGAGCAGTACTTC. Protein: CASSDILSREQYF.

The V and J genes are TRBV20-1 and TRBJ2-5, with 14 bases that match TRBD2. The V segment lost 5 bases and the J segment 5 bases; nucleotides outside the gene matches: 4. Looked up from germline, CDR1 is DFQATT and CDR2 is SNEGSKA (reference sequence). The CDR3 runs to 14 residues. The CDR3 region has the DNA TGCAGTGCTGGGGGACTAGCGGGAGTTGAGACCCAGTACTTC. Its protein product is CSAGGLAGVETQYF.

The genes are TRBV29-1 and TRBJ2-4; a possible D gene is TRBD2 (7 bases). Germline CDR1 is SQVTM and CDR2 is ANQGSEA. The CDR3 spans 12 residues. The V end lost 4 bases, the J end lost 7 bases, and 11 bases lay between the germline ends. As DNA, the CDR3 is TGCAGCGTTGGGGGAGGGGGGAACATTCAGTACTTC. This sequence encodes CSVGGGGNIQYF.

This clonotype has a handful of counts. The chain has TRBV10-3 and TRBJ2-3, with 9 bases that match TRBD2. This CDR3 spans 15 amino acids. Per germline, CDR1 ENHRY and CDR2 SYGVKD. The ends lost 4 bases at V and 4 bases at J; junction bases unmatched: 6. CDR3: CAISGGGALADTQYF. The CDR3 region has the DNA TGTGCCATCAGTGGCGGGGGGGCCTTAGCAGATACGCAGTATTTT.

This clonotype showed up just once. This may be a read error: a much more frequent sequence differs by one nucleotide. The chain carries TRBV30 and TRBJ1-1; no reliable D call. The CDR3 runs to 13 residues. Germline V CDR1 and CDR2: GTSNPN, SVGIG (reference sequence). The CDR3 loop reads CAWSVRENAEAFF. In nucleotides, the CDR3 is TGTGCCTGGAGTGTACGGGAGAACGCTGAAGCTTTCTTT.

This clonotype turned up a few times. The chain has TRBV5-1 and TRBJ2-3; TRBD1 aligns across 7 bases. This CDR3 spans 13 amino acids. Germline loops: CDR1 SGHRS, CDR2 YFSETQ. The trim removed 2 bases at V and 6 bases at J, leaving 3 bases unmatched. DNA of the CDR3: TGCGCCAGCAGCTTCGCACAGGGGGATACGCAGTATTTT. It translates to CASSFAQGDTQYF.

This clonotype was detected many times. The chain carries TRBV6-1 and TRBJ2-7; D gene uncertain. Germline CDR1 and CDR2: MNHNS and SASEGT. The CDR3 totals 14 residues. Trimming left V 5 bases short and J 3 bases short, with 14 bases between. This CDR3 reads CASSPLSDRYEQYF. As DNA, the CDR3 is TGTGCCAGCAGTCCCCTCTCGGACCGCTACGAGCAGTACTTC.

The genes are TRBV12-3 or TRBV12-4 and TRBJ2-7; D may be TRBD1 (6 bases). V was cut by 1 base and J by 3 bases, with 22 bases left in between. This CDR3 has 18 residues. As DNA, the CDR3 is TGTGCCAGCAGTTTAGGTACGACCTTTTCCAAGGGGGACTACGAGCAGTACTTC. Translated, it gives CASSLGTTFSKGDYEQYF.

The rearrangement links TRBV4-3 to TRBJ2-2; 10 bases are a match to TRBD2. Germline trimming cut 0 bases from V and 6 bases from J; bases unmatched to any gene: 10. Germline CDR1 reads LGHNA; CDR2 reads YSLEER. The CDR3 runs 18 residues. CDR3 residues: CASSQEVLAGVGSGELFF. The CDR3 region has the DNA TGCGCCAGCAGCCAAGAGGTGCTAGCGGGAGTCGGGTCCGGGGAGCTGTTTTTT.

At least ten counts were recorded for this clonotype. V is TRBV28 and J is TRBJ1-2; D not certain. The V end was cut by 3 bases, the J end by 8 bases, with 13 bases between. The germline CDR1 and CDR2 sequences are MDHEN and SYDVKM. The CDR3 has 13 residues. Here the CDR3 reads CASSFRAGRGYTF. Written as DNA, the CDR3 is TGTGCCAGCAGTTTCCGGGCAGGTCGAGGCTACACCTTC.

The genes are TRBV20-1 and TRBJ1-3; 9 bases are a match to TRBD1. V shed 3 bases, J shed 1 base, and the junction held 4 bases outside the gene matches. The CDR3 is 15 residues long. Germline V gene sequence: CDR1 DFQATT, CDR2 SNEGSKA (reference sequence). CDR3 in amino acids: CSARDGTGSGNTIYF. The CDR3 DNA follows: TGCAGTGCTAGGGACGGGACAGGGTCTGGAAACACCATATATTTT.

This clonotype was recorded at least ten times. This CDR3 is CASSQAWGPQETQYF. CDR3 in DNA: TGCGCCAGCAGCCAAGCGTGGGGGCCCCAAGAGACCCAGTACTTC. This chain connects TRBV4-3 to TRBJ2-5; maybe TRBD1 (6 bases). Per the germline V gene, CDR1 is LGHNA and CDR2 is YSLEER. The germline V and J ends were trimmed by 1 base and 1 base, with 10 bases remaining between them. The CDR3 has 15 residues.

This sequence joins TRBV6-1 and TRBJ2-1; D perhaps matches TRBD2 (6 bases). This CDR3 is 15 amino acids long. Per the germline V gene, CDR1 is MNHNS and CDR2 is SASEGT. The V gene lost 2 bases and the J gene lost 10 bases, with 18 bases spanning the gap. This chain's CDR3 is CASSELGRWPGEQFF. The CDR3 DNA follows: TGTGCCAGCAGTGAATTGGGGAGGTGGCCAGGGGAGCAGTTCTTC.

The chain recombines TRBV3-1 with TRBJ2-7; D is perhaps TRBD1 or TRBD2 (5 bases each). Trimming pared 4 bases from V and 3 bases from J, leaving 10 bases between. Germline V gene sequence: CDR1 LGHDT, CDR2 YNNKEL (reference sequence). The CDR3 spans 13 residues. The CDR3 is CASSPGTIYEQYF. The CDR3, as DNA: TGTGCCAGCAGCCCTGGGACCATCTACGAGCAGTACTTC.

This clonotype has just a few counts. This rearrangement joins TRBV19 to TRBJ2-3, with D possibly being TRBD2 (6 bases). The CDR3 totals 14 residues. Germline values: CDR1 LNHDA, CDR2 SQIVND (reference sequence). Trimming took 10 bases from V and 4 from J, leaving 18 bases between them. CDR3 region: CATRDGGSADTQYF. CDR3 coding DNA: TGTGCCACCCGCGACGGGGGAAGTGCAGATACGCAGTATTTT.

A few counts support this clonotype. The rearrangement joins TRBV27 to TRBJ2-2; 13 nucleotides align to TRBD2. Germline CDR1 MNHEY, CDR2 SMNVEV (reference sequence). The CDR3 runs 16 residues. The V and J ends lost 4 bases and 11 bases, in that order; junction bases with no gene match: 10. The CDR3 DNA follows: TGTGCCAGCAGTTCCGGACTAGCGGGGGCCAATGGAGAGCTGTTTTTT. Its translation: CASSSGLAGANGELFF.